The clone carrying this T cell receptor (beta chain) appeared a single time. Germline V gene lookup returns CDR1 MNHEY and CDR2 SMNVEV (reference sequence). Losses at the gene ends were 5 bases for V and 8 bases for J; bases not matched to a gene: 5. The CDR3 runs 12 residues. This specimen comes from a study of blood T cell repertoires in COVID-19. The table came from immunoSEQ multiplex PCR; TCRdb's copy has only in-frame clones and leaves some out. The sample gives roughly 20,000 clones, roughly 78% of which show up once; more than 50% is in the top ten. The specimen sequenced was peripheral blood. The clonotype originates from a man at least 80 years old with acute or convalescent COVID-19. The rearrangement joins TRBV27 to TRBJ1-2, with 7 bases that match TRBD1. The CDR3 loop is CASSTGELGYTF. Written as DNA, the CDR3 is TGTGCCAGCAGTACAGGGGAGTTGGGCTACACCTTC.